The rows below give T cell receptor beta chains drawn from one sample of a study of T cells after yellow fever vaccination. TCRdb fed the 5' RACE reads into MiXCR, producing one record per CDR3 protein. The table lists approximately 550,000 distinct CDR3 sequences, 15% to 20% of them singletons. This material consisted of PBMCs, taken 15 days after the yellow fever booster vaccination. These receptors all stem from a man aged 25-45 years who received the YFV17D yellow fever vaccine. Both conserved end residues are part of each CDR3. A D gene is named only where the DNA matches it firmly. For some rows the clone size is stated as once, few or many, or as a class when expanded; others skip it.

CDR3aa: CASSLGLAGGVNEQFF; CDR3nt: TGTGCCAGCAGCTTAGGACTAGCGGGAGGAGTCAATGAGCAGTTCTTC; d_gene: TRBD2; v_gene: TRBV7-2; abundance: .; j_gene: TRBJ2-1
CDR3aa: CASSQVGGNTEAFF; CDR3nt: TGCGCCAGCAGCCAAGTTGGTGGGAACACTGAAGCTTTCTTT; d_gene: .; v_gene: TRBV4-3; abundance: few; j_gene: TRBJ1-1
CDR3aa: CATRDRGDTGELFF; CDR3nt: TGTGCCACCAGAGACAGGGGCGACACCGGGGAGCTGTTTTTT; d_gene: TRBD1; v_gene: TRBV24-1; abundance: many; j_gene: TRBJ2-2
CDR3aa: CASSLGLAGSSYEQYF; CDR3nt: TGTGCCAGCAGCTTAGGGCTAGCGGGCAGCTCCTACGAGCAGTACTTC; d_gene: TRBD2; v_gene: TRBV7-9; abundance: many; j_gene: TRBJ2-7
CDR3aa: CASNSPGAQGDTQYF; CDR3nt: TGTGCCAGCAACTCCCCTGGGGCTCAGGGGGATACGCAGTATTTT; d_gene: .; v_gene: TRBV7-2; abundance: few; j_gene: TRBJ2-3
CDR3aa: CASSSLEGTGRNEQFF; CDR3nt: TGTGCCAGCAGCTCACTTGAAGGGACTGGCCGGAATGAGCAGTTCTTC; d_gene: .; v_gene: TRBV7-2; abundance: few; j_gene: TRBJ2-1
CDR3aa: CASRGSAGVYNEQFF; CDR3nt: TGTGCCAGCAGGGGATCAGCGGGAGTATACAATGAGCAGTTCTTC; d_gene: TRBD2; v_gene: TRBV12-3/TRBV12-4; abundance: .; j_gene: TRBJ2-1
CDR3aa: CASSLADSPLHF; CDR3nt: TGTGCCAGCAGCTTAGCCGATTCACCCCTCCACTTT; d_gene: .; v_gene: TRBV7-9; abundance: .; j_gene: TRBJ1-6
CDR3aa: CSVIVGQSLEAFF; CDR3nt: TGCAGCGTTATAGTCGGACAGTCCCTTGAAGCTTTCTTT; d_gene: .; v_gene: TRBV29-1; abundance: .; j_gene: TRBJ1-1
CDR3aa: CASSSDRVAETQYF; CDR3nt: TGTGCCAGCAGTTCCGACAGGGTAGCAGAGACCCAGTACTTC; d_gene: TRBD1; v_gene: TRBV6-5; abundance: .; j_gene: TRBJ2-5
CDR3aa: CASSTRPGLAGKQFF; CDR3nt: TGTGCCAGCAGCACCCGACCCGGACTAGCGGGCAAGCAGTTCTTC; d_gene: TRBD2; v_gene: TRBV7-2; abundance: .; j_gene: TRBJ2-1
CDR3aa: CAISEPELAGGTGELFF; CDR3nt: TGTGCCATCAGTGAGCCGGAACTAGCGGGAGGAACCGGGGAGCTGTTTTTT; d_gene: TRBD2; v_gene: TRBV10-3; abundance: few; j_gene: TRBJ2-2
CDR3aa: CASSIDPGTSHNERFF; CDR3nt: TGCGCCAGCAGCATAGATCCCGGGACTAGTCACAATGAGCGGTTCTTC; d_gene: TRBD2; v_gene: TRBV5-1; abundance: .; j_gene: TRBJ2-1
CDR3aa: CASTRGLSETQYF; CDR3nt: TGTGCCAGCACCCGGGGACTATCGGAGACCCAGTACTTC; d_gene: TRBD2; v_gene: TRBV6-2/TRBV6-3; abundance: .; j_gene: TRBJ2-5
CDR3aa: CASRADSYNEQFF; CDR3nt: TGTGCCAGCAGGGCCGACTCCTACAATGAGCAGTTCTTC; d_gene: .; v_gene: TRBV28; abundance: .; j_gene: TRBJ2-1
CDR3aa: CASSFRDRHRDTQYF; CDR3nt: TGTGCCAGCAGTTTCCGGGACAGGCACCGGGATACGCAGTATTTT; d_gene: TRBD1; v_gene: TRBV6-5; abundance: .; j_gene: TRBJ2-3